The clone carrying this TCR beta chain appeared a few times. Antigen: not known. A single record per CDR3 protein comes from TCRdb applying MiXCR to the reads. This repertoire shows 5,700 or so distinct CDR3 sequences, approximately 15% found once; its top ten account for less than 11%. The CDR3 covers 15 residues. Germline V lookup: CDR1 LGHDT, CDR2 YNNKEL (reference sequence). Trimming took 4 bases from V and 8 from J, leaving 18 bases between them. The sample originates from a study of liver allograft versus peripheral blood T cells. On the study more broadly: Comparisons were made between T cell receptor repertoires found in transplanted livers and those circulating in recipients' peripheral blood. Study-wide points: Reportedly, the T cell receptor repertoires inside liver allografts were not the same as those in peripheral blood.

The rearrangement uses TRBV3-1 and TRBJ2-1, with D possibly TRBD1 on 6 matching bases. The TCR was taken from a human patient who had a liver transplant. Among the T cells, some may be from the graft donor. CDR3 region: CASSLGAAVLYEQFF. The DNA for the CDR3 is TGTGCCAGCAGCCTGGGGGCAGCTGTATTGTATGAGCAGTTCTTC.